This TCR beta chain was profiled in a study of Graves' ophthalmopathy and Graves' hyperthyroidism. The overall study: Prior to any treatment, peripheral blood was collected at the time of initial diagnosis.

This clonotype appeared many times. Its target is not known. The germline V gene encodes CDR1 SGHTA and CDR2 FQGNSA. V gave up 3 bases and J gave up 9 bases, with 14 bases separating them. The CDR3 is 14 amino acids. In donors with ophthalmopathy, activity was moderate-to-severe, with CAS ≥3, NOSPECS ≥4 and duration under 3 months. The authors amplified TCR beta CDR3 regions from RNA transcripts. First-round RT-PCR employed HTBI primers, with a second-round multiplex PCR after it. A single record per CDR3 protein comes from TCRdb applying MiXCR to the multiplex PCR reads. The repertoire includes about 370,000 distinct CDR3 sequences, around 18% of them detected once, and roughly 1.5% sits in the top ten. Study-wide points: The authors also found most expanded thyroid clonotypes above 0.001 frequency in blood. Progression of ophthalmopathy was predicted by the model with about 67% sensitivity and under 85% specificity.

V is TRBV7-2 and J is TRBJ2-2; D not resolved. The receptor was derived from a woman aged 18-29 years with Graves' ophthalmopathy. Sample: peripheral blood. In DNA form, the CDR3 reads TGTGCCAGCAGCTTGGGCGACCGCGTTCGGGAGCTGTTTTTT. Translating gives CASSLGDRVRELFF.